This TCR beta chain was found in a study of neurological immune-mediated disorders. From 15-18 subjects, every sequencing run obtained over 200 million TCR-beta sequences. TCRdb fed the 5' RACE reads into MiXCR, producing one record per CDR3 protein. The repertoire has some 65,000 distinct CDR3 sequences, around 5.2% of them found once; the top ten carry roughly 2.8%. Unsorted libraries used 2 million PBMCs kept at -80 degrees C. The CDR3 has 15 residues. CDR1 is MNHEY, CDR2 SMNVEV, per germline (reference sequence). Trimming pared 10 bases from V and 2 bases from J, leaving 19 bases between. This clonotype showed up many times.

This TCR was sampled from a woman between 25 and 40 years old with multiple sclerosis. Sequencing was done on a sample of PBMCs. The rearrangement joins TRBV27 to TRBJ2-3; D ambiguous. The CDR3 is CATRRLVLSTDTQYF. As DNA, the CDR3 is TGTGCCACCAGGAGACTGGTCCTTTCCACAGATACGCAGTATTTT.